The clone carrying this TCR beta chain was counted between two and nine times. This entry is derived from a study of early T cells in non-severe SARS-CoV-2 infection. TCRdb analysed the 5' RACE reads with MiXCR anew, one entry per CDR3 protein. The data show 70,000 to 95,000 distinct CDR3 sequences, with more than 13% seen just once and 11% held by the top ten. The germline CDR1 and CDR2 sequences are KGHDR and SFDVKD. The CDR3 totals 19 residues. V lost 4 bases to trimming and J lost 2 bases; unmatched junction nucleotides: 15. This clonotype was sampled from an adult who was a healthcare worker with PCR-confirmed SARS-CoV-2 infection or an uninfected control (not recorded which). The chain joins TRBV24-1 to TRBJ2-3; 9 bases agree with TRBD2. The sequenced sample was whole blood. The chain's CDR3 is CATSDGSLGAGGLTDTQYF. DNA of the CDR3: TGTGCCACCAGTGACGGATCTTTAGGCGCGGGGGGGCTCACAGATACGCAGTATTTT.